The TCR beta chain under discussion was sequenced for a study of T cells in Graves' hyperthyroidism and ophthalmopathy. Germline V CDR1 and CDR2: ENHRY, SYGVKD. Trimming removed 7 bases from V and 1 base from J, with 7 bases in between. This CDR3 contains 12 residues. This clonotype was recorded at least ten times. The CDR3 regions of TCR beta were amplified from RNA transcripts. With the HTBI primer set, the TCR CDR3 went through a first round of RT-PCR. MiXCR, run by TCRdb on the multiplex PCR reads, gives a single entry per CDR3 protein. The sample carries over 200,000 distinct CDR3 sequences, 15% to 20% recorded once.

The receptor's source is a man over 45 with Graves' hyperthyroidism. The V call is TRBV10-3, the J call TRBJ1-1; D might be TRBD1 (5 bases). Material: blood. The CDR3 DNA is TGTGCCATCACGGACAAGAACACTGAAGCTTTCTTT. Translation: CAITDKNTEAFF.